The 8 T cell receptor beta chains reported below all come from one sample, sequenced in a study of human CD4 T cells and Enterobacteriaceae. The memory gate held CD4+ cells that were not CD45RA+CCR7+CD95- naive cells, over 95% pure. Generated by immunoSEQ multiplex PCR, the TCRdb table keeps only in-frame clones and is missing some. The sample contains about 25,000 clones, roughly 80% of which appear only once. The sequencing sample was made of memory CD4+ T cells from blood. These receptors were collected from a human donor in good health.

The V call is TRBV6-1, the J call TRBJ1-5, with 7 bases fitting TRBD1. The CDR3 runs 10 residues. Germline V CDR1 and CDR2: MNHNS, SASEGT. In nucleotides, the CDR3 is TGTTGGGACAGTGCTCAGCCCCAGCATTTT. This codes for CWDSAQPQHF.

The chain couples TRBV7-9 to TRBJ2-5; TRBD2 aligns across 7 bases. Germline-derived CDR1 and CDR2 are SEHNR and FQNEAQ (reference sequence). The CDR3 covers 14 residues. V lost 3 bases to trimming and J lost 5 bases; unmatched junction nucleotides: 6. The CDR3: CASSFGGGRETQYF. Written as DNA, the CDR3 is TGTGCCAGCAGCTTCGGGGGAGGGAGGGAGACCCAGTACTTC. The complete variable domain, with remaining parts taken from reference TRBV7-9 and TRBJ2-5, reads DTGVSQNPRHKITKRGQNVTFRCDPISEHNRLYWYRQTLGQGPEFLTYFQNEAQLEKSRLLSDRFSAERPKGSFSTLEIQRTEQGDSAMYLCASSFGGGRETQYFGPGTRLLVL.

The chain's CDR3 is CASSILDTQYF. DNA of the CDR3: TGTGCCAGTAGTATTCTTGATACGCAGTATTTT. V gene TRBV19 combines with J gene TRBJ2-3; no definite D call. CDR3 length: 11 amino acids. Germline CDR1 reads LNHDA; CDR2 reads SQIVND (reference sequence). V was pared by 3 bases and J by 6 bases, with 4 bases between.

This CDR3 is CASSGQGDRYTF. CDR3 coding DNA: TGCGCCAGCAGCGGGCAGGGAGATCGCTACACCTTC. The chain recombines TRBV5-1 with TRBJ1-2, with a tentative D call TRBD1 (5 bases). Germline-derived CDR1 and CDR2 are SGHRS and YFSETQ. CDR3 length equals 12 residues. Trimming took 4 bases from V and 9 from J, leaving 13 bases between them.

This chain connects TRBV7-2 to TRBJ2-6; no reliable D call. Trimming cost V 3 bases and J 0 bases, with 3 bases left between them. Germline assignment: CDR1 SGHTA and CDR2 FQGNSA. The CDR3 length is 14 residues. As DNA, the CDR3 is TGTGCCAGCAGCTTTAACTCTGGGGCCAACGTCCTGACTTTC. The encoded protein is CASSFNSGANVLTF. Full variable domain (missing parts from reference TRBV7-2 and TRBJ2-6): GAGVSQSPSNKVTEKGKDVELRCDPISGHTALYWYRQSLGQGLEFLIYFQGNSAPDKSGLPSDRFSAERTGGSVSTLTIQRTQQEDSAVYLCASSFNSGANVLTFGAGSRLTVL.

V is TRBV7-9 and J is TRBJ1-1, with a weak D call TRBD1 (6 bases). Deletions cut 5 bases from V and 8 bases from J, with 15 bases between. This CDR3 region has 13 residues. The V gene's germline CDR1 is SEHNR and CDR2 FQNEAQ (reference sequence). The CDR3 region is CASSPRGGQEAFF. Written as DNA, the CDR3 is TGTGCCAGCAGCCCCCGGGGGGGGCAAGAAGCTTTCTTT.

The rearrangement uses TRBV7-7 and TRBJ1-2, with D possibly being TRBD1 (5 bases). The CDR3 is 14 residues long. V was shortened by 10 bases and J by 0 bases, with 15 bases between the two germline ends. CDR1 is SSHAT and CDR2 is FNYEAQ in the germline V gene (reference sequence). For the CDR3, the DNA is TGTGCCATCGGGGGTGTAGGGACTAACTATGGCTACACCTTC. This translates into CAIGGVGTNYGYTF.

The chain carries TRBV2 and TRBJ2-5; possibly TRBD2 for D (6 bases). Judging by the DNA end, TRBJ2-7 fits better; the J call may be wrong. This CDR3 has 15 amino acids. Germline V gives CDR1 SNHLY, CDR2 FYNNEI. CDR3 nucleotides: TGTGCCAGCAGTGATTTAGTAGCGGCACCCTACGAGCAGTACTTC. It codes for CASSDLVAAPYEQYF.